The rows below give T cell receptor beta chains drawn from one sample of a study of beta chain features in type 1 diabetes. TCRdb's table, derived via immunoSEQ multiplex PCR, lists solely in-frame clones and lacks some. The sample records 600,000 to 700,000 clones, around 12% being singletons. The sequencing input was naive CD4+ T cells from blood. These receptors originate from a man aged 25 to 40 with type 1 diabetes. Each CDR3 is given with its conserved first and last residue. A D gene is named only where the DNA matches it firmly. The size field is filled for only some rows; it gives once, few, many or a size class.

clone size	J gene	D gene	V gene	CDR3 DNA	CDR3 protein
few	TRBJ1-4	NA	TRBV29-1	TGCAGCGTTGAGCTCAAAGACGAAAAACTGTTTTTT	CSVELKDEKLFF
NA	TRBJ1-2	TRBD1	TRBV9	TGTGCCAGCAGCGCGTTGGGACAGGACAACTATGGCTACACCTTC	CASSALGQDNYGYTF
NA	TRBJ1-2	NA	TRBV5-4	TGTGCCAGCAGCCCCTCGCTAACAGGAGACTATGGCTACACCTTC	CASSPSLTGDYGYTF
few	TRBJ2-5	TRBD2	TRBV13	TGTGCCAGCAGCTTAGCTAGCGGGGCACAAGAGACCCAGTACTTC	CASSLASGAQETQYF
NA	TRBJ1-5	NA	TRBV2	TGTGCCAGCCAGGGCGGGGGTCCCCAGCATTTT	CASQGGGPQHF
NA	TRBJ1-2	TRBD1	TRBV30	TGTGCCTGGAGTAGGGCTCTCTCAACTCCGGGGACAGGGGACAGAGGGTCGGCTAACTATGGCTACACCTTC	CAWSRALSTPGTGDRGSANYGYTF
few	TRBJ2-7	NA	TRBV9	TGTGCCAGCAGCGAAGGGACACTTTCCTACGAGCAGTACTTC	CASSEGTLSYEQYF
NA	TRBJ2-7	NA	TRBV28	TGTGCCAGCAGCTTCCCAGGGGTCTACGAGCAGTACTTC	CASSFPGVYEQYF
few	TRBJ1-5	TRBD1	TRBV15	TGTGCCACCAGCAGAGCCGGGACAGGGGCTTTCCATCAGCCCCAGCATTTT	CATSRAGTGAFHQPQHF
NA	TRBJ1-2	NA	TRBV6-6	TGTGCCAGCAGTTACTCGTTCGGCTTTAACTATGGCTACACCTTC	CASSYSFGFNYGYTF
few	TRBJ2-2	NA	TRBV7-2	TGTGCCAGCAGCTTAGACAAGCGGGTTGGAGGGGAGCTGTTTTTT	CASSLDKRVGGELFF
few	TRBJ1-6	NA	TRBV2	TGTGCCAGCAGTGCCGCAGGGGCGAAAGAATCACCCCTCCACTTT	CASSAAGAKESPLHF
NA	TRBJ1-5	NA	TRBV6-1	TGTGCCAGCAGTGAAGGGGGCGGCAATCAGCCCCAGCATTTT	CASSEGGGNQPQHF
few	TRBJ1-5	TRBD1	TRBV30	TGTGCCTGGAGCGAGGGACAGTTAAATCAGCCCCAGCATTTT	CAWSEGQLNQPQHF
NA	TRBJ1-4	NA	TRBV18	TGTGCCAGCTCACCAAGGCCGGCTAATGAAAAACTGTTTTTT	CASSPRPANEKLFF
NA	TRBJ1-2	NA	TRBV28	TGTGCCAGCACCGTTACAGGAGGTACGAACTATGGCTACACCTTC	CASTVTGGTNYGYTF
few	TRBJ2-5	NA	TRBV18	TGTGCCAGCTCACTAGGGAGCGCAGAGACCCAGTACTTC	CASSLGSAETQYF
NA	TRBJ2-6	TRBD2	TRBV29-1	TGCAGCGTTGAAAGCGGGGGACACTCTGGGGCCAACGTCCTGACTTTC	CSVESGGHSGANVLTF
NA	TRBJ2-5	NA	TRBV7-2	TGTGCCAGCAGCTTAGCCAGGGAAAAGACCCAGTACTTC	CASSLAREKTQYF
NA	TRBJ2-1	TRBD1	TRBV12-5	TGTGCTAGTGGCCGGACAGGGCCACACAATGAGCAGTTCTTC	CASGRTGPHNEQFF